The 31 T cell receptor beta chains presented below share a single source sample, sequenced in a study of blood T cell repertoires in COVID-19. The assay was immunoSEQ multiplex PCR, and TCRdb's table has in-frame clones only and misses some. The sample includes 100,000 to 150,000 clones, less than 90% seen only once; the top ten take 6.6%. Material for sequencing was peripheral blood. The origin of the receptors is a man older than 75 with active or convalescent COVID-19.

The chain joins TRBV11-2 to TRBJ2-2; D uncertain. With 3 bases removed from V and 4 bases from J, the gap between germline ends came to 15 bases. The CDR3 length is 16 residues. Germline V gene lookup returns CDR1 SGHAT and CDR2 FQNNGV. CDR3 sequence reads: CASSLAGSMITGELFF. The CDR3 DNA is TGTGCCAGCAGCTTGGCAGGTTCTATGATCACCGGGGAGCTGTTTTTT.

This clone was found a few times. V usage is TRBV14 and J usage is TRBJ2-3, with 9 bases identical to TRBD2. J gave up 3 bases and V 4 bases, and 5 bases lay outside the gene matches. The CDR3 loop spans 15 amino acids. CDR1 is SGHDN, CDR2 FVKESK, per germline. The CDR3 DNA follows: TGTGCCAGCAGCCTAACTAGCGGGCAAACAGATACGCAGTATTTT. Amino acids: CASSLTSGQTDTQYF.

This clone was found a few times. The V and J genes are TRBV9 and TRBJ2-5, with 11 bases aligning to TRBD1. Trimming cost V 4 bases and J 4 bases; bases outside gene matches: 6. Per the germline V gene, CDR1 is SGDLS and CDR2 is YYNGEE. This CDR3 is 15 amino acids long. Here the CDR3 reads CASSTGQGARETQYF. In nucleotides, the CDR3 is TGTGCCAGCAGCACCGGACAGGGGGCTCGAGAGACCCAGTACTTC.

To note about this clone: At one of its ends the junction is not consistent with the germline gene, which may arise from a read error. The J gene is TRBJ1-3, the V gene TRBV28, with D tentatively TRBD1 (6 bases). There are 11 residues in the CDR3. Germline V gene sequence: CDR1 MDHEN, CDR2 SYDVKM. This CDR3 is CASSSPGQFVF. In DNA, the CDR3 is TGTGCCAGCAGTTCCCCAGGACAGTTCGTCTTT.

The V gene is TRBV6-1, the J gene TRBJ1-3; no definite D call. The germline V gene has CDR1 MNHNS and CDR2 SASEGT. Trimming removed 2 bases at V and 4 bases at J, with 12 bases between. The CDR3 is 15 amino acids. In nucleotides, the CDR3 is TGTGCCAGCAGTGAACTTACCGGGTACGGAAACACCATATATTTT. Translated, it gives CASSELTGYGNTIYF.

The chain couples TRBV7-8 to TRBJ2-1; D gene uncertain. This CDR3 is built from 13 residues. V was pared by 8 bases and J by 5 bases, with 13 bases between. The germline CDR1 and CDR2 sequences are SGHVS and FQNEAQ. The CDR3 DNA reads as TGTGCCAGCGGGCACATGTGGGACAATGAGCAGTTCTTC. This encodes CASGHMWDNEQFF.

The chain uses TRBV6-6 and TRBJ1-5; D is unclear. Germline V gene sequence: CDR1 MNHNY, CDR2 SVGAGI (reference sequence). The CDR3 has 14 amino acids. Trimming pared 6 bases from V and 0 bases from J, leaving 9 bases between. Here the CDR3 DNA reads TGTGCCAGCAGGTATACATCTAGCAATCAGCCCCAGCATTTT. It specifies CASRYTSSNQPQHF.

The chain uses TRBV5-4 and TRBJ1-2; no reliable D call. The germline V gene encodes CDR1 SGHNT and CDR2 YYREEE (reference sequence). The CDR3 covers 15 residues. Trimming stripped 0 bases from V and 2 bases from J, with 11 bases between. The CDR3 reads CASSLEGRVNYGYTF. CDR3 DNA: TGTGCCAGCAGCTTGGAAGGTCGGGTCAACTATGGCTACACCTTC.

The chain couples TRBV19 to TRBJ2-3, with 10 positions matching TRBD2. The CDR3 consists of 17 residues. Germline loops: CDR1 LNHDA, CDR2 SQIVND (reference sequence). Trimming cost V 2 bases and J 4 bases; bases outside gene matches: 9. In nucleotides, the CDR3 is TGTGCCAGTAGTATAATGGCTAGCGGGAGCTCCCCAGATACGCAGTATTTT. Protein product: CASSIMASGSSPDTQYF. Complete variable domain (other parts from reference TRBV19 and TRBJ2-3): DGGITQSPKYLFRKEGQNVTLSCEQNLNHDAMYWYRQDPGQGLRLIYYSQIVNDFQKGDIAEGYSVSREKKESFPLTVTSAQKNPTAFYLCASSIMASGSSPDTQYFGPGTRLTVL.

The chain employs TRBV19 and TRBJ1-1; 11 bases fit TRBD1. The CDR3 covers 13 residues. From germline, CDR1 is LNHDA and CDR2 SQIVND (reference sequence). The V segment lost 6 bases and the J segment 5 bases; nucleotides outside the gene matches: 2. This CDR3 reads CASRDRGRTEAFF. CDR3 in DNA: TGTGCCAGTAGGGACAGGGGGCGGACTGAAGCTTTCTTT.

The chain combines TRBV19 with TRBJ2-7; D is perhaps TRBD1 (6 bases). Germline V gene lookup returns CDR1 LNHDA and CDR2 SQIVND (reference sequence). CDR3 length: 13 residues. The germline V and J ends were trimmed by 1 base and 4 bases, with 8 bases remaining between them. CDR3 nucleotide sequence: TGTGCCAGTAGTATAGCCACAGGGTACGAGCAGTACTTC. Protein sequence: CASSIATGYEQYF.

The gene calls are TRBV30 and TRBJ1-5, with D possibly TRBD1 on 6 matching bases. From germline, CDR1 is GTSNPN and CDR2 SVGIG (reference sequence). V was trimmed by 3 bases and J by 3 bases, leaving 9 bases between them. The CDR3 spans 13 residues. As DNA, the CDR3 is TGTGCCTGGAGAGGGACAAACAATCAGCCCCAGCATTTT. Amino acid sequence: CAWRGTNNQPQHF.

Here the CDR3 DNA reads TGCGCCAGCAGCAAAGGGGTTGGGGACACTTATGGCTACACCTTC. Amino acid sequence: CASSKGVGDTYGYTF. The J gene is TRBJ1-2, the V gene TRBV5-1, with a weak D call TRBD1 (6 bases). Germline lookup yields CDR1 SGHRS and CDR2 YFSETQ. The CDR3 has 15 residues. Trimming pared 4 bases from V and 5 bases from J, leaving 18 bases between.

This chain joins TRBV12-2 and TRBJ2-7; the D call in the table, TRBD1, was not verified against the DNA. TRBV12-2 is a recognized pseudogene. CDR3 size: 13 residues. The CDR3 spells CASRPGQSYEQYF. The CDR3 DNA reads TGTGCAAGTCGCCCCGGACAGTCCTACGAGCAGTACTTC.

The chain combines TRBV7-6 with TRBJ2-5, with 9 positions matching TRBD2. Germline trimming cut 5 bases from V and 5 bases from J; bases unmatched to any gene: 9. Germline-derived CDR1 and CDR2 are SGHVS and FNYEAQ. The CDR3 is 15 residues long. CDR3 amino acids: CASSRGGGARETQYF. The CDR3, as DNA: TGTGCCAGCAGCCGAGGCGGGGGGGCCCGGGAGACCCAGTACTTC.

J is TRBJ2-5 and V is TRBV24-1, with D maybe TRBD1 (5 bases). From germline, CDR1 is KGHDR and CDR2 SFDVKD. V was shortened by 5 bases and J by 2 bases, with 14 bases between the two germline ends. CDR3 length: 15 amino acids. The chain's CDR3 is CATSAPDSNQETQYF. DNA for the CDR3: TGTGCCACCAGTGCCCCTGACAGTAATCAAGAGACCCAGTACTTC.

The genes are TRBV15 and TRBJ2-1; 11 nucleotides align to TRBD2. V lost 3 bases and J lost 1; bases outside the gene matches: 2. The CDR3 contains 16 residues. Germline V gene lookup returns CDR1 LNHNV and CDR2 YYDKDF (reference sequence). This CDR3 is CATSSSGRGSYNEQFF. The CDR3 coding sequence is TGTGCCACCAGCAGTAGCGGGAGGGGATCCTACAATGAGCAGTTCTTC.

The chain uses TRBV7-6 and TRBJ2-1, with unresolved D. V lost 1 base, J lost 3 bases, and 7 bases lay in between. The germline gives CDR1 SGHVS, CDR2 FNYEAQ. The CDR3 has 14 amino acids. The CDR3 bases are TGTGCCAGCAGCTTAGGGGCTCGCTACAATGAGCAGTTCTTC. This gives the protein CASSLGARYNEQFF.

The V gene is TRBV28, the J gene TRBJ2-5; D is undetermined. There are 13 residues in the CDR3. Germline loops: CDR1 MDHEN, CDR2 SYDVKM. Trimming stripped 7 bases from V and 3 bases from J, with 12 bases between. For the CDR3, the DNA is TGTGCCAGCACCAGATTGGCCAAAGAGACCCAGTACTTC. Its translation: CASTRLAKETQYF.

V is TRBV3-1 (or the pseudogene TRBV3-2) and J is TRBJ1-2, with D perhaps matching TRBD1 (5 bases). The V end lost 4 bases, the J end lost 5 bases, and 14 bases lay between the germline ends. This CDR3 is 14 amino acids long. Germline V CDR1 and CDR2: LGHDT, YNNKEL (reference sequence). The CDR3 region is CASSRSGLGYGYTF. The CDR3, as DNA: TGTGCCAGCAGCCGATCAGGGCTCGGGTATGGCTACACCTTC.

The rearrangement uses TRBV4-3 and TRBJ2-1; 8 nucleotides line up with TRBD2. The CDR3 loop spans 15 amino acids. Germline loops: CDR1 LGHNA, CDR2 YSLEER. With V trimmed by 0 bases and J by 10 bases, 8 bases remained unmatched. CDR3 in DNA: TGCGCCAGCAGCCAAGATAGCGGGGATTCACGGGAGCAGTTCTTC. Translation: CASSQDSGDSREQFF.

This chain uses TRBV7-7 with TRBJ2-3, with D possibly TRBD2 on 5 matching bases. The CDR3 has 15 amino acids. Germline lookup yields CDR1 SSHAT and CDR2 FNYEAQ (reference sequence). V gave up 5 bases and J gave up 1 base, with 13 bases separating them. The CDR3 spells CASSPQARGTDTQYF. CDR3 nucleotide sequence: TGTGCCAGCAGCCCCCAGGCGCGGGGCACAGATACGCAGTATTTT.

The chain recombines TRBV11-2 with TRBJ1-2; no firm D call. Germline V gives CDR1 SGHAT, CDR2 FQNNGV. V was trimmed by 0 bases and J by 4 bases, leaving 9 bases between them. This CDR3 is built from 14 residues. CDR3 in DNA: TGTGCCAGCAGCTTAGATAGGACTACCTATGGCTACACCTTC. It specifies CASSLDRTTYGYTF. The full variable domain, with the rest looked up from reference TRBV11-2 and TRBJ1-2, is EAGVAQSPRYKIIEKRQSVAFWCNPISGHATLYWYQQILGQGPKLLIQFQNNGVVDDSQLPKDRFSAERLKGVDSTLKIQPAKLEDSAVYLCASSLDRTTYGYTFGSGTRLTVV.

The V call is TRBV5-1, the J call TRBJ2-1; 11 bases fit TRBD2. J lost 4 bases, V lost 6 bases, and 3 bases had no gene match. The CDR3 consists of 14 residues. CDR1 and CDR2 (germline): SGHRS, YFSETQ. CDR3 in amino acids: CASTTSGIYNEQFF. In DNA, the CDR3 is TGCGCCAGCACGACTAGCGGGATATACAATGAGCAGTTCTTC.

The chain combines TRBV4-1 with TRBJ2-5; 8 nucleotides align to TRBD2. Germline V gene data show CDR1 as MGHRA and CDR2 as YSYEKL. V lost 5 bases, J lost 5 bases, and 13 bases stayed unmatched. CDR3 size: 16 residues. In nucleotides, the CDR3 is TGCGCCAGCAGCAAAGCCCCCCGGGGGGGCCAGGAGACCCAGTACTTC. Encoded protein: CASSKAPRGGQETQYF.

The chain has TRBV5-1 and TRBJ2-6; no clear D. The V gene lost 4 bases and the J gene lost 1 base, with 9 bases spanning the gap. Germline loops: CDR1 SGHRS, CDR2 YFSETQ. The CDR3 loop spans 15 amino acids. The CDR3 nucleotides are TGCGCCAGCAGCCCCAGGCAGTCTGGGGCCAACGTCCTGACTTTC. It codes for CASSPRQSGANVLTF.

The gene calls are TRBV5-6 and TRBJ1-4; 7 positions match TRBD1. The germline V gene encodes CDR1 SGHDT and CDR2 YYEEEE. Germline trimming cut 4 bases from V and 8 bases from J; bases unmatched to any gene: 8. This CDR3 has 14 amino acids. The CDR3 reads CASSPTGDGEKLFF. Here the CDR3 DNA reads TGTGCCAGCAGCCCAACAGGGGACGGCGAAAAACTGTTTTTT.

J is TRBJ2-7 and V is TRBV3-1 (or the pseudogene TRBV3-2), with 7 bases lining up with TRBD2. The CDR3 extends over 15 amino acids. The V and J ends lost 1 base and 2 bases, in that order; junction bases with no gene match: 5. The germline V gene encodes CDR1 LGHDT and CDR2 YNNKEL (reference sequence). The CDR3 region is CASSQASGRAYEQYF. As DNA, the CDR3 is TGTGCCAGCAGCCAAGCGTCGGGGAGGGCCTACGAGCAGTACTTC.

This sequence joins TRBV6-1 and TRBJ2-7, with D unresolved. CDR3 size: 16 residues. V shed 2 bases and J shed 3 bases, with 17 bases lying between them. CDR1 is MNHNS and CDR2 is SASEGT in the germline V gene. The CDR3 sequence is CASSEMRTTIIYEQYF. CDR3 coding DNA: TGTGCCAGCAGTGAAATGCGTACTACCATTATCTACGAGCAGTACTTC.

The V call is TRBV5-8, the J call TRBJ1-1; no reliable D call. Trimming took off 2 bases at V and 1 base at J, with 9 bases between the two ends. The germline CDR1 and CDR2 sequences are SGHTS and YDEGEE. CDR3 size: 14 residues. The DNA for the CDR3 is TGTGCCAGCAGCTTTCCAGGAGGGAACACTGAAGCTTTCTTT. Amino acid sequence: CASSFPGGNTEAFF.

The rearrangement links TRBV7-2 to TRBJ1-3; D gene unclear. This CDR3 comprises 16 residues. CDR1 and CDR2 from the germline V gene are SGHTA and FQGNSA. V was clipped by 0 bases and J by 4 bases, with 13 bases between them. CDR3 in DNA: TGTGCCAGCAGCTTAGCGTACAGTTCGTCGGGAAACACCATATATTTT. Translation gives CASSLAYSSSGNTIYF.